A single sample is the source of the 31 T cell receptor beta chains below, sequenced in a study of blood T cell repertoires in COVID-19. Generated by immunoSEQ multiplex PCR, the TCRdb table keeps only in-frame clones and is missing some. The sample includes a few hundred thousand clones, around 86% of them seen just once. The sequenced sample was peripheral blood. All receptors come from a woman older than 75 with COVID-19, enrolled during active disease.

A note on this clone: The sample has other DNA sequences that encode this CDR3 too. This chain links TRBV2 with TRBJ1-4; 10 bases agree with TRBD1. Germline CDR1 is SNHLY and CDR2 is FYNNEI. V lost 4 bases and J lost 5; bases outside the gene matches: 4. This CDR3 is built from 15 residues. The CDR3 DNA sequence: TGTGCCAGCAGTGGACGGACAGGGGGAAATGAAAAACTGTTTTTT. It is translated as CASSGRTGGNEKLFF.

The V gene is TRBV7-8, the J gene TRBJ1-6; a weak D match, TRBD1 (5 bases). Trimming left V 2 bases short and J 6 bases short, with 11 bases between. Germline assignment: CDR1 SGHVS and CDR2 FQNEAQ. The CDR3 covers 15 residues. CDR3 in DNA: TGTGCCAGCAGCTTATTTTGGCAGGGTAATTCACCCCTCCACTTT. It specifies CASSLFWQGNSPLHF.

The genes are TRBV5-6 and TRBJ2-3; D may be TRBD2 (5 bases). V was pared by 0 bases and J by 5 bases, with 13 bases between. The CDR3 consists of 15 residues. CDR1 and CDR2 (germline): SGHDT, YYEEEE. CDR3 region: CASSLGGSVLDTQYF. The CDR3 nucleotides are TGTGCCAGCAGCTTGGGTGGTAGCGTCTTAGATACGCAGTATTTT.

The chain combines TRBV5-1 with TRBJ1-4; a possible D gene is TRBD1 (5 bases). V was trimmed by 3 bases and J by 5 bases, leaving 17 bases between them. This CDR3 is built from 16 residues. Germline V CDR1 and CDR2: SGHRS, YFSETQ. The CDR3 DNA follows: TGCGCCAGCAGCTCCCAGGGAGGGGATAAGAATGAAAAACTGTTTTTT. This encodes CASSSQGGDKNEKLFF.

The V and J genes are TRBV19 and TRBJ1-1, with D tentatively TRBD1 (5 bases). The V gene's germline CDR1 is LNHDA and CDR2 SQIVND (reference sequence). The CDR3 spans 14 residues. V was clipped by 3 bases and J by 1 base, with 9 bases between them. The CDR3 sequence is CASSIIDRNTEAFF. As DNA, the CDR3 is TGTGCCAGTAGTATCATCGACAGGAACACTGAAGCTTTCTTT. The variable domain in full, with the rest retrieved from reference TRBV19 and TRBJ1-1, is DGGITQSPKYLFRKEGQNVTLSCEQNLNHDAMYWYRQDPGQGLRLIYYSQIVNDFQKGDIAEGYSVSREKKESFPLTVTSAQKNPTAFYLCASSIIDRNTEAFFGQGTRLTVV.

The V call is TRBV30, the J call TRBJ2-7; D is perhaps TRBD1 (6 bases). Trimming took off 3 bases at V and 9 bases at J, with 18 bases between the two ends. The length of the CDR3 is 13 residues. CDR1 and CDR2 (germline): GTSNPN, SVGIG (reference sequence). This chain's CDR3 is CAWSGRDRTGQYF. The CDR3 DNA reads as TGTGCCTGGAGCGGACGCGACAGGACCGGGCAGTACTTC.

The V and J genes are TRBV5-1 and TRBJ1-1; no clear D. The CDR3 loop spans 14 amino acids. Trimming pared 2 bases from V and 2 bases from J, leaving 10 bases between. Per the germline V gene, CDR1 is SGHRS and CDR2 is YFSETQ. The CDR3 DNA reads as TGCGCCAGCAGCTTTGGTGGGCCCAACACTGAAGCTTTCTTT. Its protein product is CASSFGGPNTEAFF.

In DNA form, the CDR3 reads TGTGCCAGCAGCCCCAGACAGGGAATCCCCTACGAGCAGTACTTC. Amino acid sequence: CASSPRQGIPYEQYF. The V call is TRBV9, the J call TRBJ2-7; 7 bases are shared with TRBD1. The CDR3 totals 15 residues. Trimming at V came to 4 bases and at J to 2 bases, leaving 9 bases not matched to a gene. CDR1 SGDLS and CDR2 YYNGEE come from the germline V gene.

The gene calls are TRBV11-2 and TRBJ2-3, with 11 bases identical to TRBD2. In germline, CDR1 is SGHAT, CDR2 FQNNGV. J gave up 6 bases and V 1 base, and 12 bases lay outside the gene matches. CDR3 length: 18 residues. Here the CDR3 reads CASSLAGDRVAGGDTQYF. The CDR3 DNA is TGTGCCAGCAGCTTAGCTGGGGACAGGGTAGCGGGAGGGGATACGCAGTATTTT.

The DNA of the CDR3 is TGCGCCAGCAGCCTGGGCCCGACAGGGACGAATTCACCCCTCCACTTT. It encodes CASSLGPTGTNSPLHF. The chain employs TRBV5-1 and TRBJ1-6; TRBD1 matches at 7 bases. Germline V gene data show CDR1 as SGHRS and CDR2 as YFSETQ. With 4 bases clipped from V and 7 bases from J, the junction kept 11 bases outside the gene matches. This CDR3 is built from 16 residues.

This clone has a single count. The J gene is TRBJ2-2, the V gene TRBV6-4; possible D gene TRBD1, 6 bases. The V gene's germline CDR1 is MRHNA and CDR2 SNTAGT. The CDR3 is 13 amino acids. V was cut by 6 bases and J by 4 bases, with 9 bases left in between. For the CDR3, the DNA is TGTGCCAGCAGAGCACAGGGCACCGGGGAGCTGTTTTTT. The encoded protein is CASRAQGTGELFF.

The CDR3 DNA reads TGTGCCAGCAGTTATCTGGGGGCGCTGAACACTGAAGCTTTCTTT. It is translated as CASSYLGALNTEAFF. J is TRBJ1-1 and V is TRBV6-5; D may be TRBD1 (6 bases). The CDR3 is 15 amino acids. V dropped 3 bases and J dropped 0 bases, with 11 bases sitting between them. Germline assignment: CDR1 MNHEY and CDR2 SVGAGI.

A remark on this clone: Other DNA sequences in the same sample also yield this CDR3. The chain has TRBV3-1 (or the pseudogene TRBV3-2) and TRBJ1-3; no firm D call. This CDR3 is built from 14 residues. V lost 1 base and J lost 2, with 6 bases in between. Germline V lookup: CDR1 LGHDT, CDR2 YNNKEL (reference sequence). Here the CDR3 DNA reads TGTGCCAGCAGCCAAGCCGGGGCTGGAAACACCATATATTTT. Its translation is CASSQAGAGNTIYF.

This clone has just a few counts. The chain has TRBV7-8 and TRBJ1-1; D unresolved. The V end lost 5 bases, the J end lost 6 bases, and 10 bases lay between the germline ends. The CDR3 covers 12 residues. Per germline, CDR1 SGHVS and CDR2 FQNEAQ. The CDR3, as DNA: TGTGCCAGCAGCCTCCTCGGGGCTGAAGCTTTCTTT. Translation: CASSLLGAEAFF.

The chain recombines TRBV11-2 with TRBJ1-2; D is ambiguous. The CDR3 extends over 14 amino acids. V dropped 3 bases and J dropped 2 bases, with 10 bases sitting between them. Germline CDR1 reads SGHAT; CDR2 reads FQNNGV. In DNA, the CDR3 is TGTGCCAGCAGCTTGATGGGAGGGAACTATGGCTACACCTTC. Translated, it gives CASSLMGGNYGYTF.

The chain is built from TRBV30 and TRBJ2-1; 8 bases map to TRBD1. The CDR3 length is 13 residues. V lost 1 base to trimming and J lost 9 bases; unmatched junction nucleotides: 5. Per the germline V gene, CDR1 is GTSNPN and CDR2 is SVGIG (reference sequence). The CDR3 sequence is CAWSGTGISEQFF. CDR3 nucleotides: TGTGCCTGGAGTGGGACAGGGATCAGTGAGCAGTTCTTC.

V usage is TRBV30 and J usage is TRBJ1-4, with TRBD1 identical over 9 bases. CDR3 length equals 15 residues. Losses at the gene ends were 2 bases for V and 4 bases for J; bases not matched to a gene: 5. The germline CDR1 and CDR2 sequences are GTSNPN and SVGIG (reference sequence). DNA of the CDR3: TGTGCCTGGAGTTACCGGGACAGGGTTAATGAAAAACTGTTTTTT. Translation: CAWSYRDRVNEKLFF.

This chain joins TRBV18 and TRBJ2-3; D is unclear. Germline V gene sequence: CDR1 KGHSH, CDR2 LQKENI. V gave up 4 bases and J gave up 5 bases, with 7 bases separating them. The CDR3 is 12 amino acids. The CDR3 DNA is TGTGCCAGCTCACTCACAAGAGATACGCAGTATTTT. Its protein is CASSLTRDTQYF.

In this sample, this clone turned up a few times. Germline is not matched at one junction end, which may reflect a read error. CDR3 loop: CASKDRVTNTQYF. The CDR3 DNA is TGTGCCAGCAAGGACAGGGTCACAAATACGCAGTATTTT. The chain recombines TRBV6-5 with TRBJ2-3; 8 positions agree with TRBD1. This CDR3 comprises 13 residues. CDR1 is MNHEY and CDR2 is SVGAGI in the germline V gene.

This clone has a single count. The J gene is TRBJ1-3, the V gene TRBV5-1, with D perhaps TRBD1 (5 bases). The CDR3 sequence is 17 residues long. The V gene lost 3 bases and the J gene lost 2 bases, with 18 bases spanning the gap. Germline V lookup: CDR1 SGHRS, CDR2 YFSETQ. The CDR3 bases are TGCGCCAGCAGCTCGTTACCAGGGCAAGCGCCTGGAAACACCATATATTTT. The encoded protein is CASSSLPGQAPGNTIYF. Using reference TRBV5-1 and TRBJ1-3 for the parts outside the CDR3, the full variable domain is KAGVTQTPRYLIKTRGQQVTLSCSPISGHRSVSWYQQTPGQGLQFLFEYFSETQRNKGNFPGRFSGRQFSNSRSEMNVSTLELGDSALYLCASSSLPGQAPGNTIYFGEGSWLTVV.

This clone was seen a single time. J is TRBJ1-4 and V is TRBV24-1, with D possibly being TRBD1 (5 bases). Germline V gene lookup returns CDR1 KGHDR and CDR2 SFDVKD. Trimming stripped 2 bases from V and 8 bases from J, with 11 bases between. There are 14 residues in the CDR3. DNA of the CDR3: TGTGCCACCAGTGATTCAGGGAATTGGGAAAAACTGTTTTTT. It yields the protein CATSDSGNWEKLFF.

As regards this clone: Different DNA sequences within this sample yield the same CDR3. The CDR3 DNA sequence: TGTGCCAGCAGTTCAGTGAACACTGAAGCTTTCTTT. Its protein is CASSSVNTEAFF. The chain joins TRBV28 to TRBJ1-1; unclear D gene. Trimming stripped 4 bases from V and 0 bases from J, with 3 bases between. Germline V gene lookup returns CDR1 MDHEN and CDR2 SYDVKM. The CDR3 has 12 amino acids.

This clone was detected a few times. This sequence joins TRBV11-2 and TRBJ1-2; D may be TRBD1 (5 bases). CDR1 SGHAT and CDR2 FQNNGV come from the germline V gene. The CDR3 spans 12 residues. V was clipped by 3 bases and J by 8 bases, with 10 bases between them. CDR3 in amino acids: CASSLGGRGYTF. As DNA, the CDR3 is TGTGCCAGCAGCTTGGGGGGTCGGGGCTACACCTTC.

This chain connects TRBV6-6 to TRBJ2-5; D uncertain. The CDR3 spans 13 residues. The germline V gene encodes CDR1 MNHNY and CDR2 SVGAGI (reference sequence). The V end was cut by 8 bases, the J end by 3 bases, with 13 bases between. Here the CDR3 DNA reads TGTGCCAGCTTTAGACGCGAGGAAGAGACCCAGTACTTC. Its protein product is CASFRREEETQYF.

V is TRBV3-1 (or the pseudogene TRBV3-2) and J is TRBJ2-2, with 8 bases identical to TRBD2. The CDR3 is 16 residues long. Germline V lookup: CDR1 LGHDT, CDR2 YNNKEL (reference sequence). Unmatched junction bases numbered 4, after V lost 2 bases and J lost 2 bases. The CDR3 sequence is CASSQIAGINTGELFF. The CDR3 nucleotides read TGTGCCAGCAGCCAAATAGCGGGAATTAACACCGGGGAGCTGTTTTTT.

The chain combines TRBV4-1 with TRBJ2-3, with 10 nucleotides matching TRBD1. Germline CDR1 and CDR2: MGHRA and YSYEKL. The CDR3 consists of 15 residues. After removal of 4 bases from V and 3 bases from J, the junction contained 4 bases not matched to a gene. CDR3 sequence: CASSPRDRGTDTQYF. The CDR3, as DNA: TGCGCCAGCAGCCCCCGGGACAGGGGTACAGATACGCAGTATTTT.

The chain is built from TRBV2 and TRBJ1-1; D not resolved. V was cut by 4 bases and J by 3 bases, with 21 bases left in between. The length of the CDR3 is 17 residues. Germline V gives CDR1 SNHLY, CDR2 FYNNEI. This CDR3 reads CASSAGYWARLDTEAFF. The CDR3, as DNA: TGTGCCAGCAGTGCCGGCTATTGGGCCCGTTTGGACACTGAAGCTTTCTTT.

This clone has a single count. V usage is TRBV30 and J usage is TRBJ1-6, with D possibly TRBD1 on 5 matching bases. Trimming took off 3 bases at V and 3 bases at J, with 18 bases between the two ends. CDR3 length: 17 residues. Germline assignment: CDR1 GTSNPN and CDR2 SVGIG (reference sequence). CDR3 in amino acids: CAWRPLRGTDYNSPLHF. CDR3 DNA: TGTGCCTGGAGACCCCTGAGAGGGACTGACTATAATTCACCCCTCCACTTT.

V usage is TRBV18 and J usage is TRBJ1-1, with 7 bases lining up with TRBD1. Germline CDR1 reads KGHSH; CDR2 reads LQKENI. The CDR3 covers 15 residues. The J segment lost 1 base and the V segment lost 3 bases, leaving 5 bases of the junction unmatched. CDR3 loop: CASSPRQGGNTEAFF. CDR3 DNA: TGTGCCAGCTCACCTAGACAGGGAGGGAACACTGAAGCTTTCTTT. Complete variable domain (other parts from reference TRBV18 and TRBJ1-1): NAGVMQNPRHLVRRRGQEARLRCSPMKGHSHVYWYRQLPEEGLKFMVYLQKENIIDESGMPKERFSAEFPKEGPSILRIQQVVRGDSAAYFCASSPRQGGNTEAFFGQGTRLTVV.

The V gene is TRBV5-8, the J gene TRBJ1-5; 7 positions match TRBD1. This CDR3 region has 15 residues. Per the germline V gene, CDR1 is SGHTS and CDR2 is YDEGEE. V was clipped by 3 bases and J by 5 bases; unmatched bases: 8. CDR3 residues: CASSSGIGGDQPQHF. The CDR3 DNA reads TGTGCCAGCAGCTCTGGGATAGGGGGCGATCAGCCCCAGCATTTT.

The chain uses TRBV15 and TRBJ1-5, with D possibly matching TRBD1 (5 bases). The V end was cut by 3 bases, the J end by 2 bases, with 11 bases between. This CDR3 region has 15 residues. CDR1 is LNHNV and CDR2 is YYDKDF in the germline V gene (reference sequence). The CDR3 region has the DNA TGTGCCACCAGCAGGACCCAGGGCGGCAATCAGCCCCAGCATTTT. Its translation: CATSRTQGGNQPQHF. The entire variable domain, with the rest obtained from reference TRBV15 and TRBJ1-5, is as follows: DAMVIQNPRYQVTQFGKPVTLSCSQTLNHNVMYWYQQKSSQAPKLLFHYYDKDFNNEADTPDNFQSRRPNTSFCFLDIRSPGLGDTAMYLCATSRTQGGNQPQHFGDGTRLSIL.